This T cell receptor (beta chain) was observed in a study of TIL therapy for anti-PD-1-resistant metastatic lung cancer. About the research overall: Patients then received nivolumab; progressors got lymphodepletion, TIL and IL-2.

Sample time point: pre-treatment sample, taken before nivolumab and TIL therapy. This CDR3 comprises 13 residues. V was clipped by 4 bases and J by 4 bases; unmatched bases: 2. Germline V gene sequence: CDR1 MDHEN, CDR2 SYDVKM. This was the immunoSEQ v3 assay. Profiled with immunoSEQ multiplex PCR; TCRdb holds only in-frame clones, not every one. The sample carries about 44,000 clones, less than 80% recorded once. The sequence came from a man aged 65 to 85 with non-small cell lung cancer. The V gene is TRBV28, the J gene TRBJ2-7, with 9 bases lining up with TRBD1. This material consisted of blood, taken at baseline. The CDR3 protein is CASSWDRAYEQYF. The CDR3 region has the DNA TGTGCCAGCAGTTGGGACAGGGCTTACGAGCAGTACTTC.